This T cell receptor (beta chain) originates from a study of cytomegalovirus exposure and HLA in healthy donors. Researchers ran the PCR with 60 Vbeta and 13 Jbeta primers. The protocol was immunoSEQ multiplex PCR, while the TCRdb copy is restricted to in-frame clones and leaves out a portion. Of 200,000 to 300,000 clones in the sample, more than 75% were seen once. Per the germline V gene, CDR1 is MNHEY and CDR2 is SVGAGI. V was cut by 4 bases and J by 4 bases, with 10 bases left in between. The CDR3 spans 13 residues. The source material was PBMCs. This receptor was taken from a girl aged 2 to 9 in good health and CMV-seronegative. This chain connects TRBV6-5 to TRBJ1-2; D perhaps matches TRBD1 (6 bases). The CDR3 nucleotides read TGTGCCAGCAGTTCAGGGGTTGGCTATGGCTACACCTTC. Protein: CASSSGVGYGYTF.